This TCR beta chain was recovered during a study of T cell changes during pregnancy in multiple sclerosis. Data came from immunoSEQ multiplex PCR; TCRdb stores just in-frame clones and leaves some out. The data show about 70,000 clones, less than 95% seen once. V gave up 4 bases and J gave up 5 bases; unmatched junction bases: 8. Germline V gene data show CDR1 as SGHVS and CDR2 as FNYEAQ. This CDR3 has 16 amino acids. This chain connects TRBV7-6 to TRBJ2-2, with 9 bases matching TRBD1. The source material was peripheral blood, sampled in the third trimester of pregnancy. This clonotype was sampled from a female donor with multiple sclerosis, enrolled in a pregnancy study. In DNA, the CDR3 is TGTGCCAGCAGCTCCCTTGGGACAGGGAGGACCGGGGAGCTGTTTTTT. It translates to CASSSLGTGRTGELFF.